A single TCR beta chain is shown here with its context. Its antigen is currently unknown. The sample comes from a study of long-term antiretroviral therapy in people with HIV. Points from the study as a whole: Following ART, diversity rose but still fell short of transplant donor controls. In HIV, the repertoires covered a tighter span of CDR3 lengths than in controls. Dominating the repertoire at all time points were the clones that expanded before ART.

This CDR3 contains 14 residues. V shed 4 bases, J shed 4 bases, and the junction held 5 bases outside the gene matches. Germline values: CDR1 SGHRS, CDR2 YFSETQ. Two or more post-ART PBMC samples, plus at least one pre-ART sample, were available for each donor. Run at survey level, the immunoSEQ assay was version v3.0. Assay: immunoSEQ multiplex PCR; the TCRdb copy retains only in-frame clones and omits some. Of 25,000 or so clones listed, 78% were seen once; the top ten hold 7.5% to 10%. Specimen: unsorted PBMCs, collected 1.5 years before starting antiretroviral therapy. The origin of this receptor is a man aged 18 to 29 with HIV. The V gene is TRBV5-1, the J gene TRBJ2-1; TRBD1 matches at 7 bases. The CDR3: CASSRTGVYNEQFF. CDR3 nucleotide sequence: TGCGCCAGCAGCCGAACAGGGGTTTACAATGAGCAGTTCTTC.